Shown below are 8 T cell receptor beta chains from a single sample sequenced in a study of blood T cell repertoires in COVID-19. Here immunoSEQ multiplex PCR was the method, and the copy in TCRdb shows in-frame clones only, minus some. In the table there are roughly 130,000 clones, 70% to 80% of which are singletons. Sample: peripheral blood. These receptors all come from a woman between 65 and 79 years old with COVID-19, enrolled during active disease.

This clone appeared once. The gene calls are TRBV19 and TRBJ1-2; D unresolved. The CDR3 extends over 14 amino acids. The germline V and J ends were trimmed by 0 bases and 0 bases, with 5 bases remaining between them. Germline V CDR1 and CDR2: LNHDA, SQIVND (reference sequence). This CDR3 is CASSIDPANYGYTF. The CDR3 DNA follows: TGTGCCAGTAGTATAGATCCGGCTAACTATGGCTACACCTTC.

The genes are TRBV9 and TRBJ1-2; TRBD1 aligns across 11 bases. After removal of 7 bases from V and 4 bases from J, the junction contained 3 bases not matched to a gene. Germline V CDR1 and CDR2: SGDLS, YYNGEE. The CDR3 spans 13 residues. In DNA form, the CDR3 reads TGTGCCAGCGGGGGACAGGGGGGCTATGGCTACACCTTC. This sequence encodes CASGGQGGYGYTF.

This sequence joins TRBV3-1 (or the pseudogene TRBV3-2) and TRBJ2-1; 8 bases are shared with TRBD2. V lost 5 bases and J lost 2; bases outside the gene matches: 11. From germline, CDR1 is LGHDT and CDR2 YNNKEL (reference sequence). The CDR3 covers 17 residues. The CDR3 DNA is TGTGCCAGCAGCGCGCCGGGGGGGGTATCGGCCTACAATGAGCAGTTCTTC. Encoded protein: CASSAPGGVSAYNEQFF.

The chain is built from TRBV9 and TRBJ2-7; the D gene is possibly TRBD1 (6 bases). Per germline, CDR1 SGDLS and CDR2 YYNGEE. Trimming took 3 bases from V and 5 from J, leaving 12 bases between them. The CDR3 length is 13 residues. The CDR3 loop is CASSAAQGHEQYF. The CDR3 region has the DNA TGTGCCAGCAGCGCCGCACAGGGCCACGAGCAGTACTTC.

The CDR3 bases are TGTGCCAGCAGCCCACTAGCGGGGGGGCGCGGCACAGATACGCAGTATTTT. Its protein is CASSPLAGGRGTDTQYF. The chain has TRBV7-2 and TRBJ2-3, with 13 bases matching TRBD2. Per germline, CDR1 SGHTA and CDR2 FQGNSA. This CDR3 spans 17 amino acids. V was pared by 5 bases and J by 1 base, with 6 bases of the junction left unmatched. Combining the CDR3 with reference TRBV7-2 and TRBJ2-3 gives the whole variable domain GAGVSQSPSNKVTEKGKDVELRCDPISGHTALYWYRQSLGQGLEFLIYFQGNSAPDKSGLPSDRFSAERTGGSVSTLTIQRTQQEDSAVYLCASSPLAGGRGTDTQYFGPGTRLTVL.

This clone has at least ten counts. The V and J genes are TRBV20-1 and TRBJ2-1, with D maybe TRBD2 (6 bases). CDR3 length equals 15 residues. V lost 3 bases and J 0 bases, leaving 12 bases between the germline ends. Germline V gives CDR1 DFQATT, CDR2 SNEGSKA (reference sequence). CDR3 coding DNA: TGCAGTGCTAGTTGGCGGGGTAGCTCCTACAATGAGCAGTTCTTC. Amino acids: CSASWRGSSYNEQFF.

The rearrangement links TRBV30 to TRBJ2-7; D perhaps matches TRBD2 (6 bases). Germline V gives CDR1 GTSNPN, CDR2 SVGIG (reference sequence). The V end lost 0 bases, the J end lost 6 bases, and 18 bases lay between the germline ends. The CDR3 loop spans 15 amino acids. Written as DNA, the CDR3 is TGTGCCTGGAGTGTCGGCGGGGCTTCCCCCGGCGAGCAGTACTTC. Translated: CAWSVGGASPGEQYF.

This chain uses TRBV11-3 with TRBJ2-3; 9 positions agree with TRBD1. The CDR3 has 15 amino acids. V lost 4 bases, J lost 0 bases, and 2 bases stayed unmatched. CDR1 SGHNT and CDR2 YENEEA come from the germline V gene. In DNA, the CDR3 is TGTGCCAGCAGCTCGGACAGGGGAAGCACAGATACGCAGTATTTT. It specifies CASSSDRGSTDTQYF.